This TCR beta chain was profiled in a study of control samples from healthy donors and cancer patients. V lost 7 bases and J lost 6; bases outside the gene matches: 4. Germline CDR1 SGHRS, CDR2 YFSETQ. CDR3 length: 13 amino acids. Sequencing used immunoSEQ multiplex PCR; TCRdb keeps in-frame clones, though not all of them. The data hold about 110,000 clones, with about nine tenths observed a single time. The rearrangement uses TRBV5-1 and TRBJ2-2; 9 bases agree with TRBD1. The source of this sequence is a human donor in good health. The donor label of this sample is uncertain. Material for sequencing was blood. Here the CDR3 reads CASGTGGSGELFF. The CDR3 DNA reads as TGCGCCAGCGGAACAGGGGGCTCCGGGGAGCTGTTTTTT. Based on the CDR3 plus reference TRBV5-1 and TRBJ2-2, the full variable domain is KAGVTQTPRYLIKTRGQQVTLSCSPISGHRSVSWYQQTPGQGLQFLFEYFSETQRNKGNFPGRFSGRQFSNSRSEMNVSTLELGDSALYLCASGTGGSGELFFGEGSRLTVL.